The 16 T cell receptor beta chains below come from one sample, sequenced in a study of identical twins. Each CDR3 protein is one row after TCRdb ran MiXCR on the 5' RACE reads. The table shows about 220,000 distinct CDR3 sequences, with roughly 10% occurring only once. Sample: memory (CD45RO+) T cells sorted from blood. Source of these receptors: a woman between 18 and 29 years old in good health.

On this clonotype: This may come from a read error, since a much larger clone is one base off. This rearrangement joins TRBV7-2 to TRBJ2-5; weak D call: TRBD1 (5 bases). Germline V CDR1 and CDR2: SGHTA, FQGNSA. The CDR3 is 13 amino acids. The germline V and J ends were trimmed by 10 bases and 1 base, with 13 bases remaining between them. The CDR3 coding sequence is TGTGCCACTACCCAGGGTCTCCAAGAGACCCAGTACTTC. As protein: CATTQGLQETQYF.

The chain carries TRBV20-1 and TRBJ2-3; no reliable D call. V shed 2 bases and J shed 0 bases, with 12 bases lying between them. The CDR3 spans 15 residues. Germline V gene data show CDR1 as DFQATT and CDR2 as SNEGSKA (reference sequence). The CDR3 DNA sequence: TGCAGTGCTAGAATGGCGGCCTCTAGCACAGATACGCAGTATTTT. It yields the protein CSARMAASSTDTQYF.

This clonotype was counted at least ten times. This chain links TRBV2 with TRBJ2-5, with no clear D. The V gene's germline CDR1 is SNHLY and CDR2 FYNNEI. The CDR3 totals 12 residues. Trimming cost V 5 bases and J 1 base, with 5 bases left between them. The CDR3 coding sequence is TGTGCCAGCAGTCTTTCCCAAGAGACCCAGTACTTC. Protein: CASSLSQETQYF.

The chain carries TRBV20-1 and TRBJ2-3, with 9 bases matching TRBD2. This CDR3 has 15 residues. Trimming at V came to 6 bases and at J to 3 bases, leaving 10 bases not matched to a gene. Germline CDR1 and CDR2: DFQATT and SNEGSKA (reference sequence). In nucleotides, the CDR3 is TGCAGTGCCATAACGGGGCTAGCGGGGACAGATACGCAGTATTTT. Its protein is CSAITGLAGTDTQYF.

This clonotype turned up a few times. The rearrangement links TRBV7-2 to TRBJ2-7; no clear D. The CDR3 has 15 residues. Trimming took off 3 bases at V and 4 bases at J, with 16 bases between the two ends. The germline gives CDR1 SGHTA, CDR2 FQGNSA. Here the CDR3 DNA reads TGTGCCAGCAGCTTGGTGGTCGTCGGAGCATACGAGCAGTACTTC. This codes for CASSLVVVGAYEQYF.

This clonotype qualifies as medium-sized. The chain couples TRBV7-9 to TRBJ2-3; the D is unclear. V lost 6 bases and J 0 bases, leaving 13 bases between the germline ends. The CDR3 has 15 amino acids. The V gene's germline CDR1 is SEHNR and CDR2 FQNEAQ (reference sequence). CDR3 region: CASRETATSTDTQYF. CDR3 nucleotides: TGTGCCAGCAGGGAGACTGCGACTAGCACAGATACGCAGTATTTT.

Many counts were recorded for this clonotype. The chain couples TRBV20-1 to TRBJ2-1; TRBD1 aligns across 8 bases. Germline loops: CDR1 DFQATT, CDR2 SNEGSKA (reference sequence). The CDR3 runs 16 residues. V lost 4 bases, J lost 5 bases, and 13 bases stayed unmatched. For the CDR3, the DNA is TGCAGTGCTATTAACCCCGGACAGGGAGTCGACAATGAGCAGTTCTTC. It codes for CSAINPGQGVDNEQFF.

This chain links TRBV12-3 or TRBV12-4 with TRBJ1-5; D is undetermined. V was cut by 6 bases and J by 2 bases, with 8 bases left in between. The CDR3 spans 13 residues. The CDR3 sequence: CASREEGNQPQHF. In DNA, the CDR3 is TGTGCCAGCAGAGAGGAGGGCAATCAGCCCCAGCATTTT.

This clonotype has only a few counts. This sequence joins TRBV9 and TRBJ2-3; maybe TRBD2 (7 bases). Trimming shortened V by 3 bases and J by 3 bases, and 14 bases separated the two germline ends. Germline V lookup: CDR1 SGDLS, CDR2 YYNGEE. The CDR3 has 15 residues. Here the CDR3 reads CASSATGGPTDTQYF. CDR3 DNA sequence: TGTGCCAGCAGCGCTACGGGGGGCCCTACAGATACGCAGTATTTT.

This clonotype was seen ten or more times. The chain couples TRBV5-1 to TRBJ2-1, with D possibly matching TRBD2 (7 bases). Trimming stripped 2 bases from V and 15 bases from J, with 21 bases between. CDR1 SGHRS and CDR2 YFSETQ come from the germline V gene. This CDR3 has 14 amino acids. The CDR3 loop reads CASSFAGGPSSPFF. CDR3 in DNA: TGCGCCAGCAGCTTTGCCGGGGGGCCTTCGTCCCCGTTCTTC.

The rearrangement uses TRBV19 and TRBJ2-1; TRBD1 matches at 9 bases. V was pared by 2 bases and J by 9 bases, with 5 bases of the junction left unmatched. The CDR3 runs to 14 residues. CDR1 and CDR2 from the germline V gene are LNHDA and SQIVND (reference sequence). In DNA form, the CDR3 reads TGTGCCAGTAGTATAACCCACAGGGGGCCTGAGCAGTTCTTC. Translating it yields CASSITHRGPEQFF.

This clonotype appeared a few times. V is TRBV20-1 and J is TRBJ2-3, with TRBD2 identical over 9 bases. This CDR3 has 14 residues. Looked up from germline, CDR1 is DFQATT and CDR2 is SNEGSKA (reference sequence). J was trimmed by 0 bases and V by 5 bases; bases with no gene match: 3. The CDR3 nucleotides are TGCAGTGCTGGAGCGGGAGGCAGCACAGATACGCAGTATTTT. As protein: CSAGAGGSTDTQYF.

This rearrangement joins TRBV15 to TRBJ2-7; D is unclear. The CDR3 runs to 12 residues. V lost 1 base to trimming and J lost 3 bases, with 4 bases between them. Germline assignment: CDR1 LNHNV and CDR2 YYDKDF (reference sequence). The CDR3 region is CATSRAGYEQYF. The CDR3, as DNA: TGTGCCACCAGCAGAGCCGGCTACGAGCAGTACTTC.

The chain is built from TRBV10-3 and TRBJ1-2, with 7 bases matching TRBD1. Germline V gives CDR1 ENHRY, CDR2 SYGVKD. With V trimmed by 6 bases and J by 8 bases, 15 bases remained unmatched. The CDR3 totals 15 residues. The CDR3: CAISDLGQDDGGYTF. Here the CDR3 DNA reads TGTGCCATCAGCGATCTTGGACAGGACGATGGGGGCTACACCTTC.

Regarding this clonotype: A far larger clone is just one base off, so this is likely a read error. This rearrangement joins TRBV7-9 to TRBJ2-5; D unresolved. CDR1 SEHNR and CDR2 FQNEAQ come from the germline V gene (reference sequence). CDR3 length: 11 residues. The CDR3 DNA is TGTGCCAGCAGATTAGCAGAGACCCAGTACTTC. This translates into CASRLAETQYF.

The rearrangement joins TRBV5-6 to TRBJ1-2, with 8 bases matching TRBD1. Trimming removed 4 bases from V and 7 bases from J; junction bases left unmatched: 3. CDR1 SGHDT and CDR2 YYEEEE come from the germline V gene. The CDR3 spans 12 residues. CDR3 bases: TGTGCCAGCAGCCTCGACAGGGGTGGCTACACCTTC. It translates to CASSLDRGGYTF.